This T cell receptor (beta chain) appears in the sequencing data of a study of cytomegalovirus exposure and HLA in healthy donors. 60 Vbeta and 13 Jbeta primers were used in PCR. TCRdb's copy holds only in-frame clones and misses some; the assay was immunoSEQ multiplex PCR. The sample has about 200,000 clones, 75% to 90% seen once. Study-wide points: Most sequenced TCRs were rare (though some public TCRs occurred in many donors).

Details on this clone: Antigen specificity is unknown.

This receptor was taken from a woman aged 45-60 years in good health and CMV-seropositive. The sequencing sample was made of PBMCs.

The CDR3 sequence is CASSQVQTATNEKLFF. The CDR3 nucleotides read TGCGCCAGCAGCCAAGTCCAGACAGCAACTAATGAAAAACTGTTTTTT. This rearrangement joins TRBV4-1 to TRBJ1-4; possible D gene TRBD1, 5 bases. Trimming pared 1 base from V and 0 bases from J, leaving 9 bases between. The CDR3 loop spans 16 amino acids. Germline lookup yields CDR1 MGHRA and CDR2 YSYEKL.